This TCR beta chain was found in a study of T cells after yellow fever vaccination. Study-wide background: Some fractions had low cell numbers, and these were prepared with SMART-Seq v4 Ultra Low Input.

Template switching with 5'RACE generated the TCR cDNA and added a universal primer site and UMIs. TCRdb passed the 5' RACE reads through MiXCR, listing each CDR3 protein once. The table lists roughly 150,000 distinct CDR3 sequences, roughly 8.2% of them singletons. This CDR3 comprises 15 residues. Looked up from germline, CDR1 is SGHNT and CDR2 is YYREEE (reference sequence). Germline trimming cut 3 bases from V and 3 bases from J; bases unmatched to any gene: 8. At least ten counts were recorded for this clonotype. Its antigen is not identified. General study results and limits: Clonotypes shared by both compartments, CD4 and CD8, made up a small share. The booster response re-showed most primary clones: approximately 95% CD4, around 87% CD8.

Specimen: CD4+ T cells sorted from PBMCs, collected 5 days after the yellow fever booster vaccination. The receptor's source is a man under 40 who received the YFV17D yellow fever vaccine. The chain joins TRBV5-4 to TRBJ2-7; 8 bases fit TRBD1. The CDR3 spells CASSSSPTGDYEQYF. Here the CDR3 DNA reads TGTGCCAGCAGCTCCTCCCCGACAGGGGACTACGAGCAGTACTTC.